This T cell receptor beta chain was sequenced for a study of T cells after posttransplantation cyclophosphamide. Generated by immunoSEQ multiplex PCR, the TCRdb table keeps only in-frame clones and is missing some. The repertoire shows about 38,000 clones, none seen only once; the top ten take 2% to 2.5%. The CDR3 covers 15 residues. CDR1 SGHTA and CDR2 FQGNSA come from the germline V gene. The junction had 3 bases not matched to a gene; V was cut back by 4 bases and J by 1 base. General observations from the study: After PTCy, TRB diversity resembled that of CNI/methotrexate controls. Donor CD8+ memory clones often dominated recipient blood repertoires at later times.

This clone was observed many times. Its antigen is still unknown. The sequence was collected from a man aged 45-65 years in good health, CMV-negative, and a related stem cell transplant donor. The chain employs TRBV7-2 and TRBJ2-2, with 7 bases aligning to TRBD1. Sequencing was done on a sample of PBMCs. In nucleotides, the CDR3 is TGTGCCAGCAGCTATCGGGACAGGAACACCGGGGAGCTGTTTTTT. It specifies CASSYRDRNTGELFF. Looking up the rest from reference TRBV7-2 and TRBJ2-2 gives the full variable domain: GAGVSQSPSNKVTEKGKDVELRCDPISGHTALYWYRQSLGQGLEFLIYFQGNSAPDKSGLPSDRFSAERTGGSVSTLTIQRTQQEDSAVYLCASSYRDRNTGELFFGEGSRLTVL.